This TCR beta chain was captured in a study of T cell responses to AZD1222 COVID-19 vaccine. Germline-derived CDR1 and CDR2 are SQVTM and ANQGSEA. The CDR3 loop spans 16 amino acids. V shed 4 bases and J 2 bases; nucleotides not matched to a gene: 11. Sequenced by immunoSEQ multiplex PCR; TCRdb stores in-frame clones only, minus some. The sample has 180,000 or so clones, over 90% seen once. Findings and limits, study-wide: Spike-specific TCRs gained breadth and depth after people received two AZD1222 doses. Across spike, vaccine-associated CD4 TCRs were found, dominant at 160-218 and 743-854.

In regard to this clone: Antigen unknown.

V gene TRBV29-1 combines with J gene TRBJ1-3; TRBD1 matches 7 bases. Here the sequenced sample was peripheral blood, taken 28 days after the second AZD1222 dose. The sequence was collected from an adult who received the AZD1222 COVID-19 vaccine. The CDR3 DNA reads TGCAGCGTTGGTTATTTTCAGGGGGTAACTGGAAACACCATATATTTT. Its translation is CSVGYFQGVTGNTIYF.